The rows below give T cell receptor beta chains drawn from one sample of a study of blood T cells in healthy people across ages. MiXCR, run by TCRdb on the 5' RACE reads, gives a single entry per CDR3 protein. The sample consists of around 700,000 distinct CDR3 sequences, roughly 25% of them appearing once. The same specimen was also included in a second study, on T cells of mothers and their children.

Sequencing was performed on blood. These receptors originate from a boy aged 5 to 17 in good health. Both conserved end residues are part of each CDR3. The D gene is left open where the match is weak. Clone size appears in some rows only: once, few, many, or a class for an expanded clone.

few	TRBV20-1	NA	TRBJ1-1	CSAKGGGAARVTEAFF	TGCAGTGCTAAGGGGGGGGGCGCCGCTAGGGTCACTGAAGCTTTCTTT
NA	TRBV19	TRBD1	TRBJ2-5	CASSTIQGAKGETQYF	TGTGCCAGTAGTACCATACAGGGGGCGAAAGGGGAGACCCAGTACTTC
NA	TRBV20-1	TRBD2	TRBJ2-1	CSAISSGGYNEQFF	TGCAGTGCTATTTCTAGCGGGGGGTACAATGAGCAGTTCTTC
NA	TRBV20-1	NA	TRBJ2-1	CSARDPRIYNEQFF	TGCAGTGCTAGAGATCCTAGAATCTACAATGAGCAGTTCTTC
NA	TRBV5-1	NA	TRBJ2-5	CASSLVVGATEQYF	TGCGCCAGCAGCTTGGTGGTAGGGGCGACGGAGCAGTACTTC
NA	TRBV12-3/TRBV12-4	NA	TRBJ2-5	CASSFQAFSGEQYF	TGTGCCAGCAGTTTTCAGGCCTTTTCGGGAGAGCAGTACTTC
few	TRBV20-1	NA	TRBJ2-7	CSARIGEQYF	TGCAGTGCTAGAATAGGGGAGCAGTACTTC
few	TRBV12-3/TRBV12-4	NA	TRBJ2-4	CASTGAVVAKNIQYF	TGTGCCAGCACAGGGGCGGTGGTAGCCAAAAACATTCAGTACTTC
NA	TRBV6-2/TRBV6-3	NA	TRBJ2-5	CASSLPTGTHRTRGETQYF	TGTGCCAGCAGCCTACCTACCGGGACCCACAGAACTAGAGGGGAGACCCAGTACTTC
few	TRBV11-2	NA	TRBJ2-7	CASSLDPALSSYEQYF	TGTGCCAGCAGCTTAGATCCGGCCCTGAGCTCCTACGAGCAGTACTTC
few	TRBV28	TRBD2	TRBJ2-7	CASSRYGLAGLSYEQYF	TGTGCCAGCAGTCGTTACGGGCTAGCGGGACTTTCCTACGAGCAGTACTTC
NA	TRBV7-2	TRBD1	TRBJ2-1	CASSFRDRAFPEQFF	TGTGCCAGCAGCTTCCGGGACAGGGCATTTCCTGAGCAGTTCTTC
NA	TRBV29-1	NA	TRBJ2-5	CSINGGQETQYF	TGCAGCATCAACGGGGGCCAAGAGACCCAGTACTTC
NA	TRBV6-5	NA	TRBJ1-1	CASSYWRGLGLGTEAFF	TGTGCCAGCAGTTACTGGAGAGGACTGGGGTTGGGCACTGAAGCTTTCTTT
NA	TRBV10-3	NA	TRBJ2-7	CAISESTAGEQYF	TGTGCCATCAGTGAGTCGACGGCCGGCGAGCAGTACTTC
few	TRBV12-3/TRBV12-4	TRBD1	TRBJ2-7	CASSLLTGGRDEQYF	TGTGCCAGCAGTTTACTGACAGGGGGCCGGGACGAGCAGTACTTC
NA	TRBV12-3/TRBV12-4	TRBD2	TRBJ2-1	CASSIGSGSIDEQFF	TGTGCCAGCAGTATAGGTAGCGGGAGTATAGATGAGCAGTTCTTC
NA	TRBV27	NA	TRBJ2-7	CASGRREFLIEQYF	TGTGCCAGCGGAAGACGGGAGTTTCTGATCGAGCAGTACTTC
NA	TRBV7-6	TRBD2	TRBJ2-1	CASSPTSGTNEQFF	TGTGCCAGCAGCCCGACTAGCGGGACTAATGAGCAGTTCTTC
NA	TRBV4-2	TRBD2	TRBJ2-1	CASSHRLAGVWNEQFF	TGTGCCAGCAGCCACCGACTAGCGGGAGTATGGAATGAGCAGTTCTTC
NA	TRBV20-1	NA	TRBJ2-4	CSASSGTRGYIQYF	TGCAGTGCTAGTAGTGGGACAAGGGGGTACATTCAGTACTTC
NA	TRBV7-2	NA	TRBJ1-1	CASSPALRAMNTEAFF	TGTGCCAGCAGCCCCGCCCTCAGGGCCATGAACACTGAAGCTTTCTTT
NA	TRBV28	TRBD1	TRBJ2-7	CASSEAQGVTYEQYF	TGTGCCAGCAGTGAAGCACAGGGGGTTACCTACGAGCAGTACTTC
NA	TRBV10-3	NA	TRBJ2-5	CAISESGGGETQYF	TGTGCCATCAGTGAGTCGGGCGGTGGGGAGACCCAGTACTTC
few	TRBV12-3/TRBV12-4	NA	TRBJ1-1	CASSFSGAPNTEAFF	TGTGCCAGCAGTTTCTCCGGGGCCCCGAACACTGAAGCTTTCTTT
few	TRBV5-1	NA	TRBJ2-1	CASSLDWGRTYNEQFF	TGCGCCAGCAGCTTGGATTGGGGCAGGACCTACAATGAGCAGTTCTTC
NA	TRBV4-3	NA	TRBJ2-7	CASSQGPNQGYEQYF	TGCGCCAGCAGCCAAGGACCAAACCAAGGATACGAGCAGTACTTC
NA	TRBV4-2	NA	TRBJ2-1	CASSQEVGASVYNEQFF	TGTGCCAGCAGCCAAGAAGTGGGGGCTAGCGTCTACAATGAGCAGTTCTTC
NA	TRBV6-5	NA	TRBJ2-7	CASSQTGLYEGEQYF	TGTGCCAGCAGCCAAACAGGGTTGTACGAGGGCGAGCAGTACTTC
few	TRBV28	NA	TRBJ2-4	CASGAHVAGRNIQYF	TGTGCCAGCGGAGCACACGTTGCGGGCAGAAACATTCAGTACTTC
NA	TRBV10-3	NA	TRBJ2-1	CAISESRLNEQFF	TGTGCCATCAGTGAGTCGAGGTTGAATGAGCAGTTCTTC
few	TRBV10-3	NA	TRBJ1-2	CAISGGVGYTF	TGTGCCATCAGTGGGGGGGTTGGCTACACCTTC
NA	TRBV29-1	TRBD2	TRBJ2-5	CSAELAGMGETQYF	TGCAGCGCGGAGCTAGCGGGAATGGGGGAGACCCAGTACTTC
NA	TRBV28	NA	TRBJ2-7	CASSLKLARTYEQYF	TGTGCCAGCAGCCTAAAGCTAGCTCGTACCTACGAGCAGTACTTC
NA	TRBV20-1	TRBD2	TRBJ2-1	CSADPLRPFSGSNEQFF	TGCAGTGCCGACCCCCTCAGACCATTTAGCGGGTCGAATGAGCAGTTCTTC
NA	TRBV6-5	TRBD2	TRBJ2-1	CASSYSTSGTPSSYNEQFF	TGTGCCAGCAGTTACTCGACTAGCGGGACGCCCAGCTCCTACAATGAGCAGTTCTTC
NA	TRBV5-1	NA	TRBJ1-1	CASSLAVWGFKGQEAFF	TGCGCCAGCAGCTTGGCTGTTTGGGGGTTCAAGGGGCAAGAAGCTTTCTTT
few	TRBV15	NA	TRBJ2-5	CATSTIGGAQETQYF	TGTGCCACCAGCACGATCGGGGGTGCGCAAGAGACCCAGTACTTC
NA	TRBV7-9	TRBD1	TRBJ1-2	CASSLRQGAPNGYTF	TGTGCCAGCAGCTTAAGACAGGGGGCGCCGAATGGCTACACCTTC
few	TRBV7-9	NA	TRBJ1-1	CASSTLGPAGNTEAFF	TGTGCCAGCAGCACCCTTGGACCAGCAGGGAACACTGAAGCTTTCTTT
NA	TRBV7-9	TRBD2	TRBJ2-7	CASSSRLAGDGEQYF	TGTGCCAGCAGCTCCAGACTAGCGGGAGACGGCGAGCAGTACTTC
NA	TRBV10-3	NA	TRBJ2-4	CAISSGQENIQYF	TGTGCCATCTCGTCGGGCCAAGAAAACATTCAGTACTTC
NA	TRBV27	TRBD1	TRBJ1-2	CASSRTGGAKFGYTF	TGTGCCAGCAGTCGCACAGGGGGCGCAAAGTTTGGCTACACCTTC
few	TRBV4-1	NA	TRBJ2-7	CASSQEEVRQNPYEQYF	TGCGCCAGCAGCCAAGAGGAGGTGAGACAGAATCCCTACGAGCAGTACTTC
many	TRBV12-3/TRBV12-4	NA	TRBJ2-7	CASSFWQGYEQYF	TGTGCCAGCAGTTTCTGGCAGGGCTACGAGCAGTACTTC
NA	TRBV7-9	NA	TRBJ2-5	CASSLVINPQETQYF	TGTGCCAGCAGCTTAGTCATAAATCCCCAAGAGACCCAGTACTTC
NA	TRBV11-2	NA	TRBJ1-2	CASGGFSYGYTF	TGTGCCAGCGGAGGATTCAGCTACGGCTACACCTTC
NA	TRBV7-9	NA	TRBJ2-1	CASSSPRPNEQFF	TGTGCCAGCAGCTCTCCAAGACCCAATGAGCAGTTCTTC
NA	TRBV5-1	NA	TRBJ1-1	CASSLGHQNTEAFF	TGCGCCAGCAGCTTGGGACACCAGAACACTGAAGCTTTCTTT